This T cell receptor (beta chain) is drawn from a study of blood T cells in healthy people across ages. With 2 bases removed from V and 5 bases from J, the gap between germline ends came to 10 bases. Germline assignment: CDR1 KGHSH and CDR2 LQKENI. This CDR3 contains 15 residues. A few counts support this clonotype. Then a second PCR, running roughly 7 to 11 cycles, was carried out with a sample-barcoded 5' primer and a J-beta primer mix. Each CDR3 protein is one row after TCRdb ran MiXCR on the 5' RACE reads. The table has 630,000 or so distinct CDR3 sequences, about 30% seen once. V and J are TRBV18 and TRBJ1-6; a possible D gene is TRBD1 (5 bases). Sequenced input: blood. The clonotype comes from an elderly woman in good health. CDR3 nucleotides: TGTGCCAGCTCACCATCGGGGGGAAATAATTCACCCCTCCACTTT. Its protein is CASSPSGGNNSPLHF.